This TCR beta chain was captured in a study of cytomegalovirus exposure and HLA in healthy donors. General observations from the study: The authors judged a highly shared variant cluster likely a sequencing artifact. There were several of the most significant clusters that appeared linked to common viral pathogens in a later analysis. A later analysis, which compared TCR beta chains of equal frequency, found the HLA-associated ones more clonally expanded. An analysis that came later showed most CMV-associated TCR beta chains appearing HLA-restricted.

Trimming shortened V by 4 bases and J by 2 bases, and 9 bases separated the two germline ends. CDR3 length: 13 residues. CDR1 and CDR2 (germline): SGHTA, FQGNSA. PCR involved 60 Vbeta and 13 Jbeta primers. The protocol was immunoSEQ multiplex PCR, while the TCRdb copy is restricted to in-frame clones and leaves out a portion. The sample holds 150,000 to 200,000 clones; about 62% are singletons and the top ten take around 3.2%. A remark on this clone: Its target is unknown.

Material: PBMCs. This sequence was found in a man aged 35 to 55 in good health and CMV-seronegative. J is TRBJ2-7 and V is TRBV7-2, with D hard to call. The CDR3 sequence is CASSYGSTYEQYF. CDR3 DNA: TGTGCCAGCAGCTACGGGTCCACCTACGAGCAGTACTTC. Full variable domain (missing parts from reference TRBV7-2 and TRBJ2-7): GAGVSQSPSNKVTEKGKDVELRCDPISGHTALYWYRQSLGQGLEFLIYFQGNSAPDKSGLPSDRFSAERTGGSVSTLTIQRTQQEDSAVYLCASSYGSTYEQYFGPGTRLTVT.